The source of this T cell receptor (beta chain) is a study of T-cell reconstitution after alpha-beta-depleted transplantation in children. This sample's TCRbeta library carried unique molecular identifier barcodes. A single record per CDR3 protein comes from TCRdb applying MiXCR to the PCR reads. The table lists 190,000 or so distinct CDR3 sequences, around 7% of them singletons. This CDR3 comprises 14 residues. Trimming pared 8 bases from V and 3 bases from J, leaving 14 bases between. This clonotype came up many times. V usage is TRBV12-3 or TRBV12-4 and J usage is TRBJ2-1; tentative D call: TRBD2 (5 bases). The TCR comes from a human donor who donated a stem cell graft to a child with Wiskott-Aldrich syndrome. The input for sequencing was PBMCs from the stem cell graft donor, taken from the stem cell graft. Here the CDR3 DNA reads TGTGCCAGCCGGACGGGCGCGGGCTACAATGAGCAGTTCTTC. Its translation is CASRTGAGYNEQFF.